Listed below are T cell receptor beta chains from one sample, sequenced in a study of shared clonotypes between healthy human individuals. The table came from immunoSEQ multiplex PCR; TCRdb's copy has only in-frame clones and leaves some out. Of 2 million to 2.5 million clones listed, almost 96% are singletons. The sequencing input was naive CD4+ T cells sorted from blood. The receptors here all came from a man younger than 30 in good health. CDR3s include the opening cysteine and the closing phenylalanine or tryptophan. D genes are given only for firm matches. Rows give clone size only sometimes, using once, few, many, or a class for an expanded clone.

j_call	d_call	clone_size	v_call	cdr3_aa	cdr3_nt
TRBJ1-6	NA	NA	TRBV7-8	CASSLVEVRNSPLHF	TGTGCCAGCAGCTTAGTTGAGGTTCGGAATTCACCCCTCCACTTT
TRBJ2-1	NA	NA	TRBV7-9	CASSPVGNEQFF	TGTGCCAGCAGCCCAGTCGGGAATGAGCAGTTCTTC
TRBJ1-2	NA	NA	TRBV7-2	CASSLAVGIADGYTF	TGTGCCAGCAGCTTAGCGGTAGGGATTGCGGATGGCTACACCTTC
TRBJ2-1	NA	NA	TRBV7-6	CASSLAMGGVLNEQFF	TGTGCCAGCAGCTTAGCGATGGGGGGCGTCCTAAATGAGCAGTTCTTC
TRBJ1-6	NA	NA	TRBV28	CASTSVVGEHNSPLHF	TGTGCCAGCACCTCTGTAGTCGGGGAACATAATTCACCCCTCCACTTT
TRBJ2-7	NA	NA	TRBV18	CASSPGGPQVDDEQYF	TGTGCCAGCTCACCGGGGGGGCCACAGGTGGACGACGAGCAGTACTTC
TRBJ2-5	NA	NA	TRBV7-2	CASSLGGAGGETQYF	TGTGCCAGCAGCTTAGGAGGTGCAGGCGGAGAGACCCAGTACTTC
TRBJ1-2	TRBD1	NA	TRBV5-1	CASRKRWDSYYGYTF	TGCGCCAGCAGAAAACGATGGGACAGCTACTATGGCTACACCTTC
TRBJ1-2	TRBD1	NA	TRBV18	CASSPNDRVSGYTF	TGTGCCAGCTCACCAAATGACAGGGTGTCTGGCTACACCTTC
TRBJ1-5	NA	NA	TRBV23-1	CASCPQEPQHF	TGCGCCAGCTGCCCTCAGGAGCCCCAGCATTTT
TRBJ2-2	NA	NA	TRBV2	CASSELSTWGRTGELFF	TGTGCCAGCAGTGAACTCTCGACATGGGGGAGGACCGGGGAGCTGTTTTTT
TRBJ2-2	TRBD2	NA	TRBV4-3	CASSQDRLAGDLAGELFF	TGCGCCAGCAGCCAAGATAGGCTAGCGGGAGATTTGGCCGGGGAGCTGTTTTTT
TRBJ2-3	TRBD2	NA	TRBV5-5	CASSTGLAPTDTQYF	TGTGCCAGCAGCACTGGACTAGCCCCCACAGATACGCAGTATTTT
TRBJ1-5	NA	NA	TRBV6-5	CASKSRQAAFQPQHF	TGTGCCAGCAAATCTAGGCAGGCGGCATTTCAGCCCCAGCATTTT
TRBJ1-1	NA	NA	TRBV7-9	CASSPTSNTEAFF	TGTGCCAGCAGCCCTACTTCCAACACTGAAGCTTTCTTT
TRBJ2-1	NA	NA	TRBV4-1	CASSQDYTAEQFF	TGCGCCAGCAGCCAAGATTACACAGCGGAGCAGTTCTTC
TRBJ1-6	NA	NA	TRBV21-1	CASSKEGTVNSPLHF	TGTGCCAGCAGCAAAGAGGGGACAGTGAATTCACCCCTCCACTTT
TRBJ2-7	TRBD1	NA	TRBV18	CASSPPDRGVHEQYF	TGTGCCAGCTCACCACCGGACAGGGGCGTCCACGAGCAGTACTTC
TRBJ1-1	TRBD1	NA	TRBV4-2	CASSQRQGANTEAFF	TGTGCCAGCAGCCAAAGACAGGGGGCAAACACTGAAGCTTTCTTT
TRBJ1-4	TRBD1	NA	TRBV19	CASSHRGLNEKLFF	TGTGCCAGTAGCCACAGGGGGCTGAATGAAAAACTGTTTTTT
TRBJ2-2	NA	NA	TRBV9	CASSVVAQTAVAGELFF	TGTGCCAGCAGCGTAGTGGCCCAGACAGCGGTTGCCGGGGAGCTGTTTTTT
TRBJ2-1	TRBD2	NA	TRBV9	CASSVVGSGVLF	TGTGCCAGCAGCGTAGTTGGTAGCGGGGTACTCTTC
TRBJ1-1	NA	NA	TRBV25-1	CASSPPGSLGTEAFF	TGTGCCAGCAGCCCCCCCGGATCTTTGGGCACTGAAGCTTTCTTT
TRBJ2-5	TRBD1	NA	TRBV5-1	CASSLTGQAPGWTQYF	TGCGCCAGCAGCTTGACTGGACAGGCCCCAGGGTGGACCCAGTACTTC
TRBJ1-4	TRBD1	NA	TRBV5-1	CASSLGGTGPTNEKLFF	TGCGCCAGCAGCTTGGGGGGGACAGGCCCTACCAATGAAAAACTGTTTTTT
TRBJ2-5	TRBD2	NA	TRBV9	CASSVVAGGPGETQYF	TGTGCCAGCAGCGTAGTAGCGGGGGGGCCTGGAGAGACCCAGTACTTC
TRBJ1-5	NA	few	TRBV18	CASSVDSNQPQHF	TGTGCCAGCTCAGTGGACAGCAATCAGCCCCAGCATTTT
TRBJ2-7	NA	once	TRBV11-2	CASSLTGNSYEQYF	TGTGCCAGCAGCTTAACCGGGAACTCCTACGAGCAGTACTTC
TRBJ2-1	NA	NA	TRBV14	CASSQGARNEQFF	TGTGCCAGCAGCCAAGGGGCCCGCAATGAGCAGTTCTTC
TRBJ2-7	NA	NA	TRBV5-1	CASSTGTSLPYEQYF	TGCGCCAGCAGCACCGGGACATCACTCCCCTACGAGCAGTACTTC
TRBJ1-2	NA	NA	TRBV19	CASHRQPLYGYTF	TGTGCCAGTCATCGACAGCCCCTATATGGCTACACCTTC
TRBJ2-5	NA	NA	TRBV11-2	CASSPTTSQETQYF	TGTGCCAGCAGCCCTACGACCTCCCAAGAGACCCAGTACTTC
TRBJ2-7	TRBD2	NA	TRBV5-1	CASSSGGYTYEQYF	TGCGCCAGCAGCTCGGGGGGTTATACCTACGAGCAGTACTTC
TRBJ2-5	NA	NA	TRBV5-1	CASSPLTGQETQYF	TGCGCCAGCAGCCCCCTGACAGGCCAAGAGACCCAGTACTTC
TRBJ1-1	TRBD1	NA	TRBV5-8	CASSLARQGRNTEAFF	TGTGCCAGCAGCTTGGCCCGACAGGGCCGGAACACTGAAGCTTTCTTT
TRBJ2-7	NA	NA	TRBV2	CASSLTRDSYEQYF	TGTGCCAGCAGCCTAACCCGGGACTCCTACGAGCAGTACTTC
TRBJ2-5	NA	NA	TRBV5-4	CASSLGPGLKETQYF	TGTGCCAGCAGCTTAGGGCCCGGATTAAAGGAGACCCAGTACTTC
TRBJ1-3	NA	NA	TRBV30	CAWIGDRFNSGNTIYF	TGTGCCTGGATCGGAGACAGATTTAACTCTGGAAACACCATATATTTT
TRBJ1-1	NA	few	TRBV2	CASSEGVGRVSTEAFF	TGTGCCAGCAGTGAAGGAGTTGGTAGGGTTTCCACTGAAGCTTTCTTT
TRBJ2-3	NA	NA	TRBV2	CASMGRGPVAADTQYF	TGTGCCAGCATGGGACGGGGCCCCGTAGCGGCAGATACGCAGTATTTT
TRBJ1-3	NA	NA	TRBV27	CASSLGGGSGNTIYF	TGTGCCAGCAGTTTGGGCGGGGGCTCTGGAAACACCATATATTTT
TRBJ2-7	NA	NA	TRBV21-1	CASRKTRGTGSKNGIYEQYF	TGTGCCAGCCGGAAAACCAGAGGGACAGGATCCAAAAATGGTATCTACGAGCAGTACTTC
TRBJ1-3	TRBD1	NA	TRBV30	CAWSAGQGARNTIYF	TGTGCCTGGAGTGCGGGACAGGGGGCAAGAAACACCATATATTTT
TRBJ2-5	TRBD2	NA	TRBV6-1	CASSEGGTRKETQYF	TGTGCCAGCAGTGAAGGGGGGACTAGAAAAGAGACCCAGTACTTC
TRBJ2-5	NA	NA	TRBV18	CASSPSLTQETQYF	TGTGCCAGCTCACCCTCCCTCACGCAAGAGACCCAGTACTTC
TRBJ1-3	NA	NA	TRBV7-9	CASSRISEGGNTIYF	TGTGCCAGCAGCCGGATCTCGGAGGGGGGAAACACCATATATTTT
TRBJ2-5	NA	NA	TRBV6-1	CASSARRDGQETQYF	TGTGCCAGCAGTGCCCGCCGGGACGGACAAGAGACCCAGTACTTC
TRBJ2-7	TRBD2	NA	TRBV6-5	CASSYSSGRADEQYF	TGTGCCAGCAGTTACTCTTCCGGGAGGGCAGACGAGCAGTACTTC
TRBJ2-1	TRBD2	NA	TRBV7-2	CASSLGLADYNEQFF	TGTGCCAGCAGCTTAGGACTAGCGGACTACAATGAGCAGTTCTTC
TRBJ2-2	NA	NA	TRBV2	CASSEVSGELFF	TGTGCCAGCAGTGAAGTATCCGGGGAGCTGTTTTTT
TRBJ1-1	NA	NA	TRBV10-1	CASSESGGFEGTEAFF	TGCGCCAGCAGTGAGTCCGGAGGCTTCGAGGGCACTGAAGCTTTCTTT
TRBJ1-5	NA	NA	TRBV2	CASNGVGRSNQPQHF	TGTGCCAGCAATGGAGTAGGGCGGAGCAATCAGCCCCAGCATTTT
TRBJ1-1	NA	once	TRBV29-1	CSVRPTGNTEAFF	TGCAGCGTTAGACCGACAGGGAACACTGAAGCTTTCTTT
TRBJ1-1	NA	NA	TRBV30	CAWSVQGLLGEAFF	TGTGCCTGGAGCGTTCAGGGTCTTCTCGGTGAAGCTTTCTTT
TRBJ1-5	TRBD1	NA	TRBV7-2	CASSLQGATQPQHF	TGTGCCAGCAGCTTACAGGGGGCGACTCAGCCCCAGCATTTT